This TCR beta chain emerged from a study of blood T cell repertoires in COVID-19. About the research overall: Sites in the United States, Italy and Spain provided acute and convalescent COVID-19 samples.

Per the study methods: By means of reference gene primer amplification, nucleated cell counts were estimated. The table came from immunoSEQ multiplex PCR; TCRdb's copy has only in-frame clones and leaves some out. V and J calls and clone size follow that table, whereas D and trimming were derived from the DNA. The profile shows 130,000 or so clones, around 84% of them singletons. Participant-reported clinical history was the basis for cohort assignment. The V gene end was trimmed by 5 bases and the J gene end by 1 base; junction bases not matched to a gene: 5. There are 14 residues in the CDR3. Germline CDR1 reads SGHTA; CDR2 reads FQGNSA.

The sample comprised PBMCs or T cells enriched from blood (not recorded which). The receptor was isolated from a middle-aged man with acute COVID-19. V gene TRBV7-2 combines with J gene TRBJ2-7; 7 bases are shared with TRBD1. This chain's CDR3 is CASSPDRLSYEQYF. DNA of the CDR3: TGTGCCAGCAGCCCGGACAGGCTATCCTACGAGCAGTACTTC.